This TCR beta chain was recorded in a study of blood T cell repertoires in COVID-19. As for the study in general: Whether acute or convalescent, the COVID-19 samples came from the United States, Italy and Spain. The analysed material was cDNA or gDNA that came from T cells, B-cell-depleted T cells, or PBMCs.

The V end was cut by 4 bases, the J end by 9 bases, with 13 bases between. The germline gives CDR1 SGHNT, CDR2 YENEEA. The CDR3 sequence is 14 residues long. In the authors' methods: For nucleated cells, counts were estimated from reference gene primer amplification. TCRdb's copy holds only in-frame clones and misses some; the assay was immunoSEQ multiplex PCR. That table supplies the V and J calls and clone size; D and trimming were determined from the DNA. The sample records more than 85,000 clones, approximately 85% being singletons. V gene TRBV11-3 combines with J gene TRBJ1-6, with a weak D call TRBD1 (6 bases). Sequenced: peripheral blood. The clonotype was recovered from a man aged 50-60 years with acute or convalescent COVID-19. CDR3 residues: CASSSEGVRSPLHF. Written as DNA, the CDR3 is TGTGCCAGCAGCTCTGAGGGGGTACGTTCACCCCTCCACTTT.